This record concerns one T cell receptor (beta chain) sequence. The method was immunoSEQ multiplex PCR; TCRdb's version includes in-frame clones alone and lacks a portion of them. The profile shows about 16,000 clones, around 70% of them singletons. This specimen belongs to a study of T cell repertoires in ileal Crohn's disease. Stated time point: neoterminal ileum biopsy at postoperative endoscopy, about 6 months after surgery. This clonotype originated in an adult with Crohn's disease. Sample: ileal tissue.

The DNA of the CDR3 is TGTGCCAGTAGTAACAGGGCCGGCAATGAAAAACTGTTTTTT. It is translated as CASSNRAGNEKLFF. The chain joins TRBV19 to TRBJ1-4, with D possibly being TRBD1 (6 bases). The CDR3 is made up of 14 amino acids. Trimming left V 4 bases short and J 5 bases short, with 11 bases between. Germline CDR1 reads LNHDA; CDR2 reads SQIVND (reference sequence). Drawing the rest from reference TRBV19 and TRBJ1-4, the complete variable domain is DGGITQSPKYLFRKEGQNVTLSCEQNLNHDAMYWYRQDPGQGLRLIYYSQIVNDFQKGDIAEGYSVSREKKESFPLTVTSAQKNPTAFYLCASSNRAGNEKLFFGSGTQLSVL.